This is a list of T cell receptor beta chains from one sample in a study of Ad26.COV2.S vaccination and SARS-CoV-2 variants. Measured with immunoSEQ multiplex PCR; TCRdb has only the in-frame clones, and not every one. The sample holds 400,000 to 450,000 clones, about nine tenths seen once. The starting material was peripheral blood, obtained in a trial of Ad26.COV2.S vaccine versus placebo. The receptors shown here come from a person aged 18-60 years who received the Ad26.COV2.S COVID-19 vaccine or a placebo. The CDR3 runs from the conserved cysteine through the conserved F or W. The D gene is left open where the match is weak.

j_gene | v_gene | d_gene | CDR3aa | CDR3nt
TRBJ1-1 | TRBV7-2 | TRBD1 | CASSLVKTGSGVTEAFF | TGTGCCAGCAGCTTAGTAAAGACAGGGAGTGGGGTAACTGAAGCTTTCTTT
TRBJ2-2 | TRBV7-9 | TRBD1 | CASSPWDSLNTGELFF | TGTGCCAGCAGCCCCTGGGACAGCCTGAACACCGGGGAGCTGTTTTTT
TRBJ1-3 | TRBV11-2 | NA | CASKPGMAGNTIYF | TGTGCCAGCAAACCTGGGATGGCTGGAAACACCATATATTTT
TRBJ2-7 | TRBV25-1 | NA | CASTEAYEQYF | TGTGCCAGCACCGAGGCCTACGAGCAGTACTTC
TRBJ2-2 | TRBV7-9 | TRBD2 | CASSRGLANTGELFF | TGTGCCAGCAGCAGGGGACTAGCGAACACCGGGGAGCTGTTTTTT
TRBJ2-7 | TRBV23-1 | NA | CASSRRNSSYEQYF | TGCGCCAGCAGTCGGCGGAACAGCTCCTACGAGCAGTACTTC
TRBJ2-7 | TRBV3-1/TRBV3-2 | NA | CASSPRTTYEQYF | TGTGCCAGCAGCCCCCGGACCACCTACGAGCAGTACTTC
TRBJ2-7 | TRBV18 | NA | CASSPPPQGRFEQYF | TGTGCCAGCTCACCACCCCCGCAGGGGCGGTTCGAGCAGTACTTC
TRBJ2-7 | TRBV6-2/TRBV6-3 | NA | CASSGNSYEQYF | TGTGCCAGCAGTGGGAACTCCTACGAGCAGTACTTC
TRBJ2-1 | TRBV27 | TRBD2 | CASSLLGLAAYNEQFF | TGTGCCAGCAGTTTATTAGGACTAGCGGCCTACAATGAGCAGTTCTTC
TRBJ2-1 | TRBV19 | NA | CASSIITGYEQFF | TGTGCCAGTAGTATAATTACCGGGTATGAGCAGTTCTTC